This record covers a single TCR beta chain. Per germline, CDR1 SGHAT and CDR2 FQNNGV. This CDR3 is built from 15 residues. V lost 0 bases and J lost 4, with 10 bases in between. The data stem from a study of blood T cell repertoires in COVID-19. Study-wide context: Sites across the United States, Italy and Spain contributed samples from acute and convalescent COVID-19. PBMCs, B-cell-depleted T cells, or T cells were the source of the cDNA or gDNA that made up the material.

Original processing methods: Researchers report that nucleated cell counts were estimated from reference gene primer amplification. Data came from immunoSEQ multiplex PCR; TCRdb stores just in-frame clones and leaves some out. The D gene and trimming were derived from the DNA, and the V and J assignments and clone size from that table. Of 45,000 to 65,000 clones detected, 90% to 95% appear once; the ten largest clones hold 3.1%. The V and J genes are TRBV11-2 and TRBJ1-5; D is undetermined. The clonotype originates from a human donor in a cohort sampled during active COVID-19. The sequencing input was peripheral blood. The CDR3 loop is CASSLDSGNNQPQHF. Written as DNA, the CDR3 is TGTGCCAGCAGCTTAGATTCCGGGAATAATCAGCCCCAGCATTTT.